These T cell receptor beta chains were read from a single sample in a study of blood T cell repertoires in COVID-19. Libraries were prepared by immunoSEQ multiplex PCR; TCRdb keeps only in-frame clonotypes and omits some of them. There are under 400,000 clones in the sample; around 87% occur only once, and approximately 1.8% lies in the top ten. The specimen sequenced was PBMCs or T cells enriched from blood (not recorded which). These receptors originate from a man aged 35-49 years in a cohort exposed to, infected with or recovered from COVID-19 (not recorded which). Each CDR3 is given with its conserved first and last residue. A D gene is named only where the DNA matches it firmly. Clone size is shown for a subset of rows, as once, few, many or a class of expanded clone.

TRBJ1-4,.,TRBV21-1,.,CASSKGTGAYEKLFF,TGTGCCAGCAGCAAGGGGACAGGGGCGTATGAAAAACTGTTTTTT
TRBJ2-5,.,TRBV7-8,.,CASSHQGQETQYF,TGTGCCAGCAGTCACCAGGGCCAAGAGACCCAGTACTTC
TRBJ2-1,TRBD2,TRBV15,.,CATSIQPSGAYNEQFF,TGTGCCACCAGCATCCAACCTAGCGGGGCCTACAATGAGCAGTTCTTC
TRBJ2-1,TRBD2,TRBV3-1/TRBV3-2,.,CASGRAGNEQFF,TGTGCCAGCGGGAGGGCCGGCAATGAGCAGTTCTTC
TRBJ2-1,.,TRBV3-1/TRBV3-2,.,CASSQTGEQFF,TGTGCCAGCAGCCAGACGGGAGAGCAGTTCTTC
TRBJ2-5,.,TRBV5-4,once,CASSLKRQGTLQETQYF,TGTGCCAGCAGCTTGAAGAGGCAGGGGACCCTTCAAGAGACCCAGTACTTC
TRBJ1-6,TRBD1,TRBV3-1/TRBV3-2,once,CASSQGTGENSPLHF,TGTGCCAGCAGCCAAGGGACAGGGGAGAATTCACCCCTCCACTTT
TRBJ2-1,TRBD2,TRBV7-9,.,CASSLGSSGHNEQFF,TGTGCCAGCAGCTTAGGATCTAGCGGGCACAATGAGCAGTTCTTC
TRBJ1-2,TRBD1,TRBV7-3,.,CASSAGQNYGYTF,TGTGCCAGCAGCGCGGGACAGAACTATGGCTACACCTTC
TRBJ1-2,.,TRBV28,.,CASRPGEGRQYGYTF,TGTGCCAGCCGCCCCGGGGAGGGACGCCAATATGGCTACACCTTC
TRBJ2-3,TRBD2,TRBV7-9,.,CASRRAGTSGRSGTDTQYF,TGTGCCAGCAGAAGAGCCGGGACTAGCGGGAGAAGTGGCACAGATACGCAGTATTTT
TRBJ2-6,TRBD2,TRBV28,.,CASNVGLAGGGANVLTF,TGTGCCAGCAACGTCGGACTAGCGGGCGGTGGGGCCAACGTCCTGACTTTC
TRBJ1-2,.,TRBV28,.,CASSSLRSGYTF,TGTGCCAGCAGTTCCCTGAGGAGTGGCTACACCTTC
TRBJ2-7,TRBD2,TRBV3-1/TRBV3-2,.,CASSQDQTGTSGYYEQYF,TGTGCCAGCAGCCAAGATCAAACCGGGACTAGCGGATACTACGAGCAGTACTTC
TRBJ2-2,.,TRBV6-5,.,CASSYTGAATGELFF,TGTGCCAGCAGTTACACGGGAGCGGCCACCGGGGAGCTGTTTTTT
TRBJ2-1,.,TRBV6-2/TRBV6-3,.,CASSYSLASNEQFF,TGTGCCAGCAGTTACTCCTTAGCGTCTAATGAGCAGTTCTTC
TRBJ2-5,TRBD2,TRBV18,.,CASSPFSAREETQYF,TGTGCCAGCTCACCATTTTCAGCGCGGGAGGAGACCCAGTACTTC
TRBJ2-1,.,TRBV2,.,CASSANNEQFF,TGTGCCAGCAGTGCAAACAATGAGCAGTTCTTC
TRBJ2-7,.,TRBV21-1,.,CASSKSYCSGFSYEQYF,TGTGCCAGCAGCAAGTCCTATTGTAGCGGGTTCTCCTACGAGCAGTACTTC
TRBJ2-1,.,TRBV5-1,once,CASSLWWRDQYNEQFF,TGCGCCAGCAGCTTGTGGTGGCGGGATCAGTACAATGAGCAGTTCTTC
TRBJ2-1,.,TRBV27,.,CASSLNPGMDSYNEQFF,TGTGCCAGCAGTTTAAATCCCGGGATGGATTCCTACAATGAGCAGTTCTTC
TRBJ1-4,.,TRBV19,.,CASSNPRGATNEKLFF,TGTGCCAGTAGTAACCCCCGAGGAGCAACTAATGAAAAACTGTTTTTT
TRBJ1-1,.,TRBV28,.,CASSMGGSLEAFF,TGTGCCAGCTCGATGGGGGGATCTCTGGAAGCTTTCTTT
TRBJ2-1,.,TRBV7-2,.,CASSLGGGSYNEQFF,TGTGCCAGCAGCTTAGGAGGTGGCTCCTACAATGAGCAGTTCTTC
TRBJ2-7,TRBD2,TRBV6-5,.,CASIPLAGVGEQYF,TGTGCCAGCATCCCACTAGCGGGAGTAGGCGAGCAGTACTTC
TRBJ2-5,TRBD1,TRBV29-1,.,CSVTPRGQTILYQTQYF,TGCAGCGTTACCCCCCGGGGACAGACCATCCTTTACCAGACCCAGTACTTC
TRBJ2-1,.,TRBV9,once,CASSVGTGSSYNEQFF,TGTGCCAGCAGCGTAGGCACGGGAAGCTCCTACAATGAGCAGTTCTTC
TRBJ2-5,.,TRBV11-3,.,CASSLNRVQETQYF,TGTGCCAGCAGCTTAAACAGGGTCCAAGAGACCCAGTACTTC
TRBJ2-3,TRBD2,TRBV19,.,CASSKAISTSGRWGTDTQYF,TGTGCCAGTAGTAAAGCTATCTCGACTAGCGGGAGATGGGGCACAGATACGCAGTATTTT
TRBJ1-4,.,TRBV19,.,CASRINREREKLFF,TGTGCCAGTAGAATAAACAGGGAGCGGGAAAAACTGTTTTTT
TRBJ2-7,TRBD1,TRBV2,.,CASRPGTGYGEQYF,TGTGCCAGCAGGCCCGGGACAGGATACGGCGAGCAGTACTTC
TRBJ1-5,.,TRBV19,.,CASSPPHRRIRNQPQHF,TGTGCCAGTAGTCCCCCCCACAGGCGGATACGCAATCAGCCCCAGCATTTT
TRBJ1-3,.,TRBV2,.,CASRPDSGNTIYF,TGTGCCAGCAGACCAGACTCTGGAAACACCATATATTTT
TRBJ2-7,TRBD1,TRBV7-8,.,CASSRDRFYEQYF,TGTGCCAGCAGCCGGGACAGGTTCTACGAGCAGTACTTC
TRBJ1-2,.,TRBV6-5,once,CASSPSTGNYGYTF,TGTGCCAGCAGCCCGTCGACAGGAAACTATGGCTACACCTTC
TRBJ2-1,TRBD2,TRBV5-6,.,CASSLLAGGPGEQFF,TGTGCCAGCAGCTTACTAGCGGGAGGCCCTGGAGAGCAGTTCTTC
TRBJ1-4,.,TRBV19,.,CASSIPLATNEKLFF,TGTGCCAGTAGTATTCCGCTAGCAACTAATGAAAAACTGTTTTTT
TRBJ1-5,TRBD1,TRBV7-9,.,CASSPQGGNQPQHF,TGTGCCAGCAGCCCACAGGGGGGCAATCAGCCCCAGCATTTT
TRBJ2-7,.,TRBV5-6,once,CASSTLAETHYEQYF,TGTGCCAGCAGTACCTTAGCGGAGACTCACTACGAGCAGTACTTC
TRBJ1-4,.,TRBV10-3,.,CAISESTGSTNEKLFF,TGTGCCATCAGTGAGTCGACAGGTTCAACTAATGAAAAACTGTTTTTT
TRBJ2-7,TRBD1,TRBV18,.,CASSPGTGDEQYF,TGTGCCAGCTCCCCCGGAACAGGGGACGAGCAGTACTTC
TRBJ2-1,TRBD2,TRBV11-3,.,CASSSRLADEQFF,TGTGCCAGCAGCTCCCGACTAGCGGATGAGCAGTTCTTC
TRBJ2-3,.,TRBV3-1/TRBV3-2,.,CASSQAGAGDTQYF,TGTGCCAGCAGCCAAGCGGGAGCGGGAGATACGCAGTATTTT
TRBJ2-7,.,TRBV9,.,CASSPSDAYEQYF,TGTGCCAGCAGCCCCAGCGATGCCTACGAGCAGTACTTC
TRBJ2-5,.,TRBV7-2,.,CASSKAFSLWETQYF,TGTGCCAGCAGCAAAGCGTTTAGTTTGTGGGAGACCCAGTACTTC
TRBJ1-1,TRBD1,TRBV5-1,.,CASSSHGQGLPTEAFF,TGCGCCAGCAGCTCCCACGGACAGGGGCTTCCCACTGAAGCTTTCTTT